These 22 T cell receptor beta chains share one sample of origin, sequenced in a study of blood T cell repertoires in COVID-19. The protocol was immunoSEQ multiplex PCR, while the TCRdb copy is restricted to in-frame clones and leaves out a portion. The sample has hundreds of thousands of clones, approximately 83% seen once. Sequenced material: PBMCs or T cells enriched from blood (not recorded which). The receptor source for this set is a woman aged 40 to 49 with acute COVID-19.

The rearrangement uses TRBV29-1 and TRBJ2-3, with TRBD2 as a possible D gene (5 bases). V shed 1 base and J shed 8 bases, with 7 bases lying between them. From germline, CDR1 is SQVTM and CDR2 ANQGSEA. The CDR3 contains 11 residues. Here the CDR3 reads CSVEGGSTQYF. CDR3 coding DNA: TGCAGCGTTGAAGGAGGGAGTACGCAGTATTTT.

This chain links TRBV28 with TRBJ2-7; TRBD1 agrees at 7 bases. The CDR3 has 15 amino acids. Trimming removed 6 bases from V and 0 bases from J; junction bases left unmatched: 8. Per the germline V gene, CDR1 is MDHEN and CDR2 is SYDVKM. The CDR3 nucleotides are TGTGCCAGCAGGGTTGGACAGGATAGCTCCTACGAGCAGTACTTC. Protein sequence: CASRVGQDSSYEQYF.

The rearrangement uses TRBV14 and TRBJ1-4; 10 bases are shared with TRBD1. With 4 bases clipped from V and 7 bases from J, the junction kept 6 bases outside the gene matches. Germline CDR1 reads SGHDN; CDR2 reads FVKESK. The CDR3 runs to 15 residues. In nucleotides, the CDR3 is TGTGCCAGCAGCCGCGGGACAGGGGAGGTTGAAAAACTGTTTTTT. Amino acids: CASSRGTGEVEKLFF.

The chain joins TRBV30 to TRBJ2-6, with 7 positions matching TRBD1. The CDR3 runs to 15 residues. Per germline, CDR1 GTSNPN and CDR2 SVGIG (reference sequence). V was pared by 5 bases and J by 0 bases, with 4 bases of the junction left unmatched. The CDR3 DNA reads TGTGCCTGGCAGGGGGAGAACTCTGGGGCCAACGTCCTGACTTTC. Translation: CAWQGENSGANVLTF.

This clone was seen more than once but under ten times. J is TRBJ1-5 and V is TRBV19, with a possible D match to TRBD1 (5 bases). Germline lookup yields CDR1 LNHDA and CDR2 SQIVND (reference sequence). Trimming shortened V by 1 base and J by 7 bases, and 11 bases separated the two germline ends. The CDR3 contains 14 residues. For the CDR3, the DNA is TGTGCCAGTAGTATAGGGACAAATCCCCAGCCCCAGCATTTT. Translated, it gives CASSIGTNPQPQHF.

This chain's CDR3 is CASKSGYNSPLHF. CDR3 sequence (DNA): TGTGCCAGCAAGTCCGGGTATAATTCACCCCTCCACTTT. The V gene is TRBV7-6, the J gene TRBJ1-6; D call uncertain. The V and J ends lost 7 bases and 4 bases respectively, with 8 bases between them. The CDR3 runs 13 residues. CDR1 and CDR2 from the germline V gene are SGHVS and FNYEAQ.

CDR3 region: CASSLWTGGNEQFF. In DNA form, the CDR3 reads TGTGCCAGCAGCTTATGGACAGGGGGGAATGAGCAGTTCTTC. This chain connects TRBV7-9 to TRBJ2-1, with TRBD1 matching over 10 bases. Germline assignment: CDR1 SEHNR and CDR2 FQNEAQ (reference sequence). The CDR3 totals 14 residues. V shed 2 bases and J 7 bases; nucleotides not matched to a gene: 2. The full variable domain, with the rest looked up from reference TRBV7-9 and TRBJ2-1, is DTGVSQNPRHKITKRGQNVTFRCDPISEHNRLYWYRQTLGQGPEFLTYFQNEAQLEKSRLLSDRFSAERPKGSFSTLEIQRTEQGDSAMYLCASSLWTGGNEQFFGPGTRLTVL.

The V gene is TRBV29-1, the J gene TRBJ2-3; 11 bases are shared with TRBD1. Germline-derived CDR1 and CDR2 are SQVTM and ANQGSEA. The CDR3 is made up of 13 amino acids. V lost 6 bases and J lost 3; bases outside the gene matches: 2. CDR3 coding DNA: TGCAGCGTGGGGACAGGGGGAACAGATACGCAGTATTTT. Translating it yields CSVGTGGTDTQYF.

For the CDR3, the DNA is TGTGCCAGCAGCCAAGATGAGAGCAGGGCTGGAAACACCATATATTTT. Its translation is CASSQDESRAGNTIYF. The chain combines TRBV14 with TRBJ1-3; TRBD1 might be the D (5 bases). Germline V CDR1 and CDR2: SGHDN, FVKESK. This CDR3 has 16 residues. V lost 0 bases and J 2 bases, leaving 11 bases between the germline ends.

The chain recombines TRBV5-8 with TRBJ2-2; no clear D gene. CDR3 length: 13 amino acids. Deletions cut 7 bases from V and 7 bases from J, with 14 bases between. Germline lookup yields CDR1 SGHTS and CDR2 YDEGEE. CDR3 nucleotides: TGTGCCAGCCGAAAGAGTTTCGGCGGGGAGCTGTTTTTT. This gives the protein CASRKSFGGELFF.

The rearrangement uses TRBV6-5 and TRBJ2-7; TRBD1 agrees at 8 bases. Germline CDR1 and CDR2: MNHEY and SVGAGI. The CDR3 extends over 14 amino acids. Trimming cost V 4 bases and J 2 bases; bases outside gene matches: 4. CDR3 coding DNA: TGTGCCAGCAGTTTTGGGACAGGCCCCTACGAGCAGTACTTC. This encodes CASSFGTGPYEQYF.

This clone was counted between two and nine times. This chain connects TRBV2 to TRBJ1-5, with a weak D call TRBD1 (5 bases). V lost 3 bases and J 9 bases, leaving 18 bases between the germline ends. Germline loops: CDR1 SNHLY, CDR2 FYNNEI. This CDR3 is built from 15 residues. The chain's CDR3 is CASSEQGPTAGPQHF. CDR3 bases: TGTGCCAGCAGTGAGCAGGGCCCCACCGCTGGGCCCCAGCATTTT.

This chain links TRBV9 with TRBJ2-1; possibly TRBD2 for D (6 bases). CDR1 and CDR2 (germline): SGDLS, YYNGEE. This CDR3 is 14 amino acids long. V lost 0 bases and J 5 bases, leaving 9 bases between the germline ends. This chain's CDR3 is CASSVVGGNNEQFF. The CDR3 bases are TGTGCCAGCAGCGTAGTTGGAGGGAACAATGAGCAGTTCTTC.

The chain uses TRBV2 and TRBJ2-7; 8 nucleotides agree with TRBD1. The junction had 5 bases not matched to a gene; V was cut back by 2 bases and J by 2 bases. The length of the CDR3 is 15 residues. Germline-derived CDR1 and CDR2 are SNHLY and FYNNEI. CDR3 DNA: TGTGCCAGCAGTGAATTCGGACAGGGACCCTACGAGCAGTACTTC. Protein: CASSEFGQGPYEQYF. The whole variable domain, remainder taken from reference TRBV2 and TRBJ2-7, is EPEVTQTPSHQVTQMGQEVILRCVPISNHLYFYWYRQILGQKVEFLVSFYNNEISEKSEIFDDQFSVERPDGSNFTLKIRSTKLEDSAMYFCASSEFGQGPYEQYFGPGTRLTVT.

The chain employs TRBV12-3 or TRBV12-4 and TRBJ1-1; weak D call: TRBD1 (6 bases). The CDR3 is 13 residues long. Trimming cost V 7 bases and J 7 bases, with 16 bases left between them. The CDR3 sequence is CASKQGRGHEAFF. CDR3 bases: TGTGCCAGCAAGCAAGGGCGGGGGCATGAAGCTTTCTTT.

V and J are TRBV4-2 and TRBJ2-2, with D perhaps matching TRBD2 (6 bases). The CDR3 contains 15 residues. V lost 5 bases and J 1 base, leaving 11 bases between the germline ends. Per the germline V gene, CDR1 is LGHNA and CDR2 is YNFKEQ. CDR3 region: CASSSGTGNTGELFF. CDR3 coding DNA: TGTGCCAGCAGCTCAGGGACTGGGAACACCGGGGAGCTGTTTTTT.

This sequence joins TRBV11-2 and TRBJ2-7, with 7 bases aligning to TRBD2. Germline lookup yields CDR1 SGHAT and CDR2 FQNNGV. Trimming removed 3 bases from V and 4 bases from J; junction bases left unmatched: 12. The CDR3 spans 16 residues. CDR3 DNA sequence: TGTGCCAGCAGCTTGACTTCGGTGGCGGGAGTTTACGAGCAGTACTTC. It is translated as CASSLTSVAGVYEQYF.

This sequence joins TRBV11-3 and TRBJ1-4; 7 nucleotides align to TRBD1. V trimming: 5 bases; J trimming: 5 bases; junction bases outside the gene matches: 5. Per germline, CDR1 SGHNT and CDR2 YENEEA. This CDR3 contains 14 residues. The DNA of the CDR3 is TGTGCCAGCAGCACAGAGACAGGGAATGAAAAACTGTTTTTT. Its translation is CASSTETGNEKLFF.

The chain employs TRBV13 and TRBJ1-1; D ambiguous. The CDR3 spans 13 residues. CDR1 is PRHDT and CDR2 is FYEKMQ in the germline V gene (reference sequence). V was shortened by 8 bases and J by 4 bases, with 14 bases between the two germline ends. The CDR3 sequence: CASLSGVATEAFF. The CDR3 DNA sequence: TGTGCCAGCCTCTCCGGGGTTGCCACTGAAGCTTTCTTT.

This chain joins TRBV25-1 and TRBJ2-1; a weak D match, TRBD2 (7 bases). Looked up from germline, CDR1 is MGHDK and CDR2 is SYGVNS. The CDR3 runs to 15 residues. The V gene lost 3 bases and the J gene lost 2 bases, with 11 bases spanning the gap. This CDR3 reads CASSDGGGTYNEQFF. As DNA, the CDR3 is TGTGCCAGCAGTGATGGCGGGGGCACCTACAATGAGCAGTTCTTC. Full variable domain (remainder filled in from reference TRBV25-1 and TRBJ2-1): EADIYQTPRYLVIGTGKKITLECSQTMGHDKMYWYQQDPGMELHLIHYSYGVNSTEKGDLSSESTVSRIRTEHFPLTLESARPSHTSQYLCASSDGGGTYNEQFFGPGTRLTVL.

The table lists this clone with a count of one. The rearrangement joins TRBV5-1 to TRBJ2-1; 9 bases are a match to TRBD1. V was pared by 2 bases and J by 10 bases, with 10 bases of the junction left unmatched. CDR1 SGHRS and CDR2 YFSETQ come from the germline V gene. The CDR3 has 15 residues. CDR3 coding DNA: TGCGCCAGCAGCTTAACCGGGACAGGGATCGGGGAGCAGTTCTTC. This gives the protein CASSLTGTGIGEQFF.

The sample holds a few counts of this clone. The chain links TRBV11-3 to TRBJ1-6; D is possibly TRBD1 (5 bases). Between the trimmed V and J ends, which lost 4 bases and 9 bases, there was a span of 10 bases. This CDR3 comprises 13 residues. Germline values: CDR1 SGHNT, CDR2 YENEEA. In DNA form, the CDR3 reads TGTGCCAGCAGCTCCAGGGCTGGTTCACCCCTCCACTTT. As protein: CASSSRAGSPLHF.